This T cell receptor (beta chain) was profiled in a study of blood T cells in healthy people across ages. Alongside a J-beta primer mix, a sample-barcoded 5' primer served in a second PCR lasting about 7 to 11 cycles. With 12 random nucleotides, a template-switch adaptor tagged each individual cDNA molecule. MiXCR was run by TCRdb on the 5' RACE reads, yielding one entry per CDR3 protein. The repertoire holds about 1.8 million distinct CDR3 sequences, 49% seen once, with approximately 2.1% in the top ten. Extractions gave at least 5.5 micrograms of total RNA per sample. This CDR3 is built from 13 residues. Germline V gene lookup returns CDR1 MNHEY and CDR2 SVGEGT. V lost 6 bases to trimming and J lost 7 bases, with 16 bases between them. This clonotype was counted a few times. Its antigen remains unidentified. Findings of the study overall: Investigators treated diversity estimates from one million T cells as underestimates. Donors of long life had a larger count of naive CD4+ cells and greater diversity than aged donors.

What was sequenced was blood. The source is a woman between 40 and 55 years old in good health. The chain is built from TRBV6-2 or TRBV6-3 and TRBJ2-7; D not resolved. The CDR3 DNA sequence: TGTGCCAGCAGCCGAGATATTGAATCGGAGCAGTACTTC. This encodes CASSRDIESEQYF.